Listed below are T cell receptor beta chains from one sample, sequenced in a study of technical replicates of blood from a few donors. The repertoire was sequenced with immunoSEQ multiplex PCR; TCRdb's copy has only in-frame clones and lacks some. Among 65,000 to 90,000 clones listed, 85% to 95% were seen once. The sequencing input was T cells isolated from PBMCs. Receptors were obtained from a human donor in good health. CDR3s include the opening cysteine and the closing phenylalanine or tryptophan. The D gene is left open where the match is weak. Where a row states a size, it is once, few, many or the class of an expanded clone; other rows omit it.

abundance	j_gene	d_gene	v_gene	CDR3nt	CDR3aa
-	TRBJ2-3	-	TRBV5-6	TGTGCCAGCAGCTTGTATAACATCCCCACAGATACGCAGTATTTT	CASSLYNIPTDTQYF
-	TRBJ1-2	-	TRBV7-9	TGTGCCAGCAGCTCTCAGGCTTATGGCTACACCTTC	CASSSQAYGYTF
once	TRBJ2-1	-	TRBV5-1	TGCGCCAGCAGCACACCAACCCTAGGAAGTGAGCAGTTCTTC	CASSTPTLGSEQFF
-	TRBJ2-1	TRBD2	TRBV11-3	TGTGCCAGCAGCTCGCCACGAGAGCGGGAGGGCCCTCGCCATGAGCAGTTCTTC	CASSSPREREGPRHEQFF
few	TRBJ1-2	TRBD1	TRBV6-6	TGTGCCAGCAGGACAGGGGAAGGCGGCTACACCTTC	CASRTGEGGYTF
-	TRBJ2-5	-	TRBV28	TGTGCCAGCCATTCGAGCCGGACAGACCAAGAGACCCAGTACTTC	CASHSSRTDQETQYF
-	TRBJ1-5	-	TRBV7-9	TGTGCCAGCAGCCCACAGGGTGGTAGCAATCAGCCCCAGCATTTT	CASSPQGGSNQPQHF
-	TRBJ1-1	-	TRBV11-2	TGTGCCAGCAGCTTAGATCGGTGGGGGGGCGATGGGTACACTGAAGCTTTCTTT	CASSLDRWGGDGYTEAFF
-	TRBJ2-5	TRBD2	TRBV12-5	TGTGCTAGTGGTTTGGGACTAGCGGGGGGACCGTTGGGGGAGACCCAGTACTTC	CASGLGLAGGPLGETQYF
-	TRBJ2-7	-	TRBV7-8	TGTGCCAGCAGCTTAGAGCCACCCTACGAGCAGTACTTC	CASSLEPPYEQYF
-	TRBJ2-2	-	TRBV7-9	TGTGCCAGCAGCTGGCCCGGGACCGGGGAGCTGTTTTTT	CASSWPGTGELFF
-	TRBJ1-2	-	TRBV28	TGTGCCAGCAGTTTACGCGAGGGCTATGGCTACACCTTC	CASSLREGYGYTF
-	TRBJ2-7	-	TRBV29-1	TGCAGCGTTGATATAACAGGGAAAAGCTACGAGCAGTACTTC	CSVDITGKSYEQYF
-	TRBJ2-1	TRBD2	TRBV11-2	TGTGCCAGCAGCTTCGGGGGGACGCTAAACAATGAGCAGTTCTTC	CASSFGGTLNNEQFF
-	TRBJ2-1	-	TRBV9	TGTGCCAGCAACAAAGGTAGCCCGTCCTACAATGAGCAGTTCTTC	CASNKGSPSYNEQFF
-	TRBJ1-6	-	TRBV6-4	TGTGCCAGCAGTGACACACAGGGTGGAAATTCACCCCTCCACTTT	CASSDTQGGNSPLHF
-	TRBJ2-7	-	TRBV10-2	TGCGCCAGCATCCCGTCGCTGAGCTCCTACGAGCAGTACTTC	CASIPSLSSYEQYF
-	TRBJ2-2	-	TRBV4-2	TGTGCCAGCAAAGATTTTACAGGGACCTCCGGGGAGCTGTTTTTT	CASKDFTGTSGELFF
once	TRBJ2-2	TRBD2	TRBV30	TGTGCCTGGAGTGAGTGGGGGGGAGCGACCGGGGAGCTGTTTTTT	CAWSEWGGATGELFF
-	TRBJ1-2	-	TRBV28	TGTGCCAGCAGCGCGCGGGACTATGGCTACACCTTC	CASSARDYGYTF
-	TRBJ2-7	-	TRBV11-2	TGTGCCAGCGAAACAGGGCAGTCCTCCTACGAGCAGTACTTC	CASETGQSSYEQYF
-	TRBJ2-7	-	TRBV19	TGTGCCAGTAGTATACGGGGGAGCTCCTACGAGCAGTACTTC	CASSIRGSSYEQYF
-	TRBJ2-5	TRBD1	TRBV4-2	TGTGCCAGCAGCCTGAACAGGGGGAGCGAGGAGACCCAGTACTTC	CASSLNRGSEETQYF
-	TRBJ2-5	TRBD2	TRBV4-1	TGCGCCAGCAGTAGACTAGCGGGGGTTGAGACCCAGTACTTC	CASSRLAGVETQYF
-	TRBJ1-1	-	TRBV7-6	TGTGCCAGCAGCTTCAACGGAGGGACTGAAGCTTTCTTT	CASSFNGGTEAFF
-	TRBJ2-7	-	TRBV11-2	TGTGCCAGCAGCCGTGGGGGGTCTCTCTACGAGCAGTACTTC	CASSRGGSLYEQYF
-	TRBJ1-1	TRBD1	TRBV10-3	TGTGCCATCAGTGCCTCAGGGACAGGCAATCTGAACACTGAAGCTTTCTTT	CAISASGTGNLNTEAFF
-	TRBJ2-5	-	TRBV5-1	TGCGCCAGCCAACCTCGGACAACCCTAGGGACCCAGTACTTC	CASQPRTTLGTQYF
-	TRBJ1-1	-	TRBV2	TGTGCCAGCAGTACGGGGGGCAGAAGAGCTTTCTTT	CASSTGGRRAFF